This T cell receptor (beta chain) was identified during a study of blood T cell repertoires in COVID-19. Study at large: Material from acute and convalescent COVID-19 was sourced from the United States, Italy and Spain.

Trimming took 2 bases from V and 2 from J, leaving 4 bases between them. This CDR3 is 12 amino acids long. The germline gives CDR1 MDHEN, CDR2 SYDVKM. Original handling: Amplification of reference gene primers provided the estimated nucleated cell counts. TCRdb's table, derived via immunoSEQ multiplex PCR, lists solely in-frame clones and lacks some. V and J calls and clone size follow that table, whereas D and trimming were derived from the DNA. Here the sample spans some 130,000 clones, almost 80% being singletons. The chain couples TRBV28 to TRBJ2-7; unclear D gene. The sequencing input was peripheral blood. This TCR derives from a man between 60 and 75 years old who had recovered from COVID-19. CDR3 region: CASSLTAYEQYF. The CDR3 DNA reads TGTGCCAGCAGTTTAACGGCCTACGAGCAGTACTTC.